The 28 T cell receptor beta chains given below trace back to one sample, sequenced in a study of blood T cell repertoires in COVID-19. Clones were read by immunoSEQ multiplex PCR, and TCRdb kept only the in-frame ones, dropping some. The table shows some 310,000 clones, with around 91% occurring only once. The sample consisted of peripheral blood. The receptors stem from a woman aged 40 to 55 with COVID-19, enrolled during active disease.

This chain joins TRBV4-1 and TRBJ1-1, with 9 bases lining up with TRBD1. CDR3 length: 15 amino acids. The ends lost 5 bases at V and 3 bases at J; junction bases unmatched: 7. Looked up from germline, CDR1 is MGHRA and CDR2 is YSYEKL. This CDR3 is CASSLQQGAYTEAFF. The DNA for the CDR3 is TGCGCCAGCAGCTTACAACAGGGGGCATACACTGAAGCTTTCTTT.

The chain uses TRBV5-6 and TRBJ2-7, with a weak D call TRBD1 (6 bases). CDR3 length equals 15 residues. Trimming stripped 2 bases from V and 2 bases from J, with 14 bases between. Germline CDR1 is SGHDT and CDR2 is YYEEEE. The CDR3 is CASSLTGWGTYEQYF. CDR3 DNA sequence: TGTGCCAGCAGCTTAACAGGGTGGGGTACCTACGAGCAGTACTTC.

The rearrangement joins TRBV9 to TRBJ2-5; possibly TRBD2 for D (5 bases). Between the trimmed V and J ends, which lost 3 bases and 5 bases, there was a span of 17 bases. Germline CDR1 is SGDLS and CDR2 is YYNGEE. The CDR3 runs 15 residues. The CDR3 sequence is CASSDGLILGETQYF. In nucleotides, the CDR3 is TGTGCCAGCAGCGATGGACTCATCCTGGGGGAGACCCAGTACTTC.

V gene TRBV7-9 combines with J gene TRBJ2-1, with 7 bases matching TRBD2. Germline V gene lookup returns CDR1 SEHNR and CDR2 FQNEAQ (reference sequence). CDR3 length equals 16 residues. The V and J ends lost 2 bases and 1 base, in that order; junction bases with no gene match: 5. The CDR3, as DNA: TGTGCCAGCAGCTTATGGCGGGGGAGATCCTACAATGAGCAGTTCTTC. Translated, it gives CASSLWRGRSYNEQFF.

In its sample, this clone was seen a few times. V gene TRBV30 combines with J gene TRBJ1-5, with 11 bases aligning to TRBD1. This CDR3 spans 12 amino acids. CDR1 is GTSNPN and CDR2 is SVGIG in the germline V gene (reference sequence). Germline trimming cut 5 bases from V and 6 bases from J; bases unmatched to any gene: 0. The CDR3 nucleotides read TGTGCCTGGGGACAGGGGGCTCAGCCCCAGCATTTT. It encodes CAWGQGAQPQHF.

The rearrangement uses TRBV5-1 and TRBJ1-2; tentative D call: TRBD1 (5 bases). Deletions cut 0 bases from V and 6 bases from J, with 9 bases between. In germline, CDR1 is SGHRS, CDR2 YFSETQ. The CDR3 covers 13 residues. The CDR3 DNA follows: TGCGCCAGCAGCTTGGAAGGGGTTAATGGCTACACCTTC. Its translation: CASSLEGVNGYTF.

The chain employs TRBV28 and TRBJ2-1; a weak D match, TRBD2 (6 bases). Germline CDR1 and CDR2: MDHEN and SYDVKM. The CDR3 has 13 residues. Deletions cut 6 bases from V and 5 bases from J, with 11 bases between. CDR3 protein: CASRGGADNEQFF. CDR3 DNA: TGTGCCAGCAGGGGAGGCGCTGACAATGAGCAGTTCTTC.

The chain has TRBV7-9 and TRBJ1-4, with no clear D. The CDR3 runs to 17 residues. The germline CDR1 and CDR2 sequences are SEHNR and FQNEAQ (reference sequence). The V end was cut by 2 bases, the J end by 7 bases, with 20 bases between. The CDR3, as DNA: TGTGCCAGCAGCTTATCGGCCCGGGATGACGGTAGTGAAAAACTGTTTTTT. Its protein is CASSLSARDDGSEKLFF.

This chain joins TRBV5-4 and TRBJ2-2; TRBD1 might be the D (7 bases). V lost 1 base and J lost 5, with 12 bases in between. The CDR3 length is 15 residues. Germline lookup yields CDR1 SGHNT and CDR2 YYREEE (reference sequence). This CDR3 is CASSLFQGGTGELFF. The DNA of the CDR3 is TGTGCCAGCAGCTTGTTCCAGGGGGGTACCGGGGAGCTGTTTTTT.

The chain combines TRBV18 with TRBJ2-6; 9 bases match TRBD1. J was trimmed by 0 bases and V by 4 bases; bases with no gene match: 13. The length of the CDR3 is 20 residues. The germline V gene encodes CDR1 KGHSH and CDR2 LQKENI. In DNA, the CDR3 is TGTGCCAGCTCACTCTCGCCTCCCGGGACAGGGAACTCTGGGGCCAACGTCCTGACTTTC. This encodes CASSLSPPGTGNSGANVLTF.

V gene TRBV15 combines with J gene TRBJ1-5; a weak D match, TRBD1 (6 bases). The CDR3 loop spans 14 amino acids. Trimming pared 3 bases from V and 5 bases from J, leaving 11 bases between. The germline CDR1 and CDR2 sequences are LNHNV and YYDKDF (reference sequence). In nucleotides, the CDR3 is TGTGCCACCAGCAGCGGCCAGGGGTATCAGCCCCAGCATTTT. Translation: CATSSGQGYQPQHF.

The genes are TRBV28 and TRBJ1-1, with 8 bases lining up with TRBD1. Trimming cost V 8 bases and J 1 base; bases outside gene matches: 9. This CDR3 is 15 amino acids long. CDR1 and CDR2 (germline): MDHEN, SYDVKM. The CDR3 sequence is CASGKVDRGNTEAFF. Written as DNA, the CDR3 is TGTGCCAGCGGGAAAGTAGACAGGGGGAACACTGAAGCTTTCTTT.

The V and J genes are TRBV14 and TRBJ2-7; D ambiguous. Looked up from germline, CDR1 is SGHDN and CDR2 is FVKESK. The V end was cut by 1 base, the J end by 2 bases, with 12 bases between. This CDR3 is built from 15 residues. CDR3 residues: CASSQGQADTYEQYF. The CDR3 DNA follows: TGTGCCAGCAGCCAAGGCCAGGCAGATACCTACGAGCAGTACTTC.

The CDR3 loop is CASSDPGQGAGGYTF. CDR3 nucleotide sequence: TGTGCCAGCTCAGACCCGGGACAGGGGGCAGGTGGCTACACCTTC. The chain recombines TRBV7-9 with TRBJ1-2; 12 nucleotides match TRBD1. Trimming took 8 bases from V and 7 from J; bases not matched to a gene: 11. The CDR3 runs 15 residues. Germline V lookup: CDR1 SEHNR, CDR2 FQNEAQ (reference sequence).

The rearrangement links TRBV7-9 to TRBJ2-4; the D is unclear. Looked up from germline, CDR1 is SEHNR and CDR2 is FQNEAQ (reference sequence). V lost 4 bases, J lost 0 bases, and 7 bases lay in between. The CDR3 is 14 amino acids. The CDR3 loop reads CASSSEIAKNIQYF. In DNA form, the CDR3 reads TGTGCCAGCAGCTCCGAGATAGCCAAAAACATTCAGTACTTC.

The V gene is TRBV5-1, the J gene TRBJ2-3; D possibly corresponds to TRBD2 (6 bases). With 4 bases removed from V and 4 bases from J, the gap between germline ends came to 10 bases. The CDR3 length is 13 residues. Per the germline V gene, CDR1 is SGHRS and CDR2 is YFSETQ. CDR3 sequence: CASSGGLSDTQYF. The CDR3 DNA reads TGCGCCAGCAGCGGGGGACTGTCAGATACGCAGTATTTT.

The genes are TRBV4-3 and TRBJ2-7; D is unclear. The length of the CDR3 is 14 residues. V lost 0 bases and J 1 base, leaving 7 bases between the germline ends. The germline V gene has CDR1 LGHNA and CDR2 YSLEER. The CDR3 sequence: CASSQDATSYEQYF. For the CDR3, the DNA is TGCGCCAGCAGCCAAGACGCGACATCCTACGAGCAGTACTTC.

This sequence joins TRBV9 and TRBJ1-3; TRBD1 agrees at 8 bases. From germline, CDR1 is SGDLS and CDR2 YYNGEE. The junction had 12 bases not matched to a gene; V was cut back by 7 bases and J by 0 bases. The CDR3 loop spans 17 amino acids. The CDR3 coding sequence is TGTGCCAGCGCTGCGAGACCAGGGGGCCACTCTGGAAACACCATATATTTT. This codes for CASAARPGGHSGNTIYF.

This rearrangement joins TRBV28 to TRBJ1-3; D is uncertain. The V end lost 5 bases, the J end lost 9 bases, and 11 bases lay between the germline ends. The CDR3 runs to 12 residues. CDR1 and CDR2 (germline): MDHEN, SYDVKM. The CDR3 nucleotides are TGTGCCAGCAGTCCAGCCAGCGGCACCATATATTTT. Protein sequence: CASSPASGTIYF.

The V and J genes are TRBV6-5 and TRBJ2-7, with 9 bases matching TRBD1. Trimming cost V 2 bases and J 2 bases; bases outside gene matches: 4. The CDR3 runs 15 residues. CDR1 and CDR2 from the germline V gene are MNHEY and SVGAGI. This chain's CDR3 is CASSYAGQGAYEQYF. DNA for the CDR3: TGTGCCAGCAGTTACGCGGGACAGGGCGCCTACGAGCAGTACTTC.

This clone has only a few counts. The chain employs TRBV19 and TRBJ1-1; TRBD1 aligns across 8 bases. CDR3 size: 12 residues. Trimming removed 5 bases from V and 7 bases from J; junction bases left unmatched: 3. Germline lookup yields CDR1 LNHDA and CDR2 SQIVND (reference sequence). CDR3 DNA sequence: TGTGCCAGTAGTGGGGACAGGCGTGAAGCTTTCTTT. Translating it yields CASSGDRREAFF.

The chain has TRBV28 and TRBJ1-5; TRBD1 is a possible D gene (5 bases). The germline V gene has CDR1 MDHEN and CDR2 SYDVKM. V lost 11 bases and J lost 9, with 17 bases in between. This CDR3 comprises 12 residues. In nucleotides, the CDR3 is TGTGCCTCCGAAGGCAGGGCCCTGCCCCAGCATTTT. Translated: CASEGRALPQHF.

The chain combines TRBV6-5 with TRBJ2-7; 8 nucleotides align to TRBD2. With V trimmed by 4 bases and J by 4 bases, 12 bases remained unmatched. This CDR3 region has 16 residues. Germline V gene lookup returns CDR1 MNHEY and CDR2 SVGAGI. The CDR3 here is CASSSSGGVYSYEQYF. The CDR3 DNA follows: TGTGCCAGCAGTTCCTCGGGAGGGGTCTATTCTTACGAGCAGTACTTC.

Regarding this clone: The same CDR3 arises from other DNA sequences in this sample as well. The chain combines TRBV6-5 with TRBJ1-2, with 7 bases fitting TRBD1. Germline V lookup: CDR1 MNHEY, CDR2 SVGAGI. The CDR3 is made up of 13 amino acids. V was clipped by 4 bases and J by 8 bases; unmatched bases: 7. The chain's CDR3 is CASSFLTGRGYTF. CDR3 in DNA: TGTGCCAGCAGTTTCTTGACAGGGAGAGGCTACACCTTC.

The rearrangement uses TRBV6-1 and TRBJ2-3; D gene unclear. Trimming left V 6 bases short and J 6 bases short, with 7 bases between. The CDR3 contains 11 residues. CDR1 MNHNS and CDR2 SASEGT come from the germline V gene. In DNA form, the CDR3 reads TGTGCCAGCAGAAAACAGGATACGCAGTATTTT. It translates to CASRKQDTQYF.

The chain employs TRBV7-9 and TRBJ1-2, with 7 bases matching TRBD1. Germline CDR1 SEHNR, CDR2 FQNEAQ (reference sequence). The ends lost 3 bases at V and 5 bases at J; junction bases unmatched: 3. This CDR3 contains 13 residues. The DNA for the CDR3 is TGTGCCAGCAGCTTCGGACAGGTTTATGGCTACACCTTC. Protein product: CASSFGQVYGYTF.

The chain uses TRBV4-2 and TRBJ1-3; D ambiguous. Deletions cut 0 bases from V and 4 bases from J, with 13 bases between. Per the germline V gene, CDR1 is LGHNA and CDR2 is YNFKEQ. This CDR3 has 16 residues. This CDR3 is CASSQDQRTGGNTIYF. CDR3 coding DNA: TGTGCCAGCAGCCAAGATCAAAGGACTGGGGGAAACACCATATATTTT.

CDR3 nucleotides: TGTGCCAGCAGTACCAGCGGGGGTCCGACAGATACGCAGTATTTT. This translates into CASSTSGGPTDTQYF. The V gene is TRBV7-3, the J gene TRBJ2-3, with 8 bases matching TRBD2. Germline CDR1 and CDR2: SGHTA and FQGTGA. The CDR3 has 15 amino acids. The junction had 8 bases not matched to a gene; V was cut back by 6 bases and J by 3 bases.